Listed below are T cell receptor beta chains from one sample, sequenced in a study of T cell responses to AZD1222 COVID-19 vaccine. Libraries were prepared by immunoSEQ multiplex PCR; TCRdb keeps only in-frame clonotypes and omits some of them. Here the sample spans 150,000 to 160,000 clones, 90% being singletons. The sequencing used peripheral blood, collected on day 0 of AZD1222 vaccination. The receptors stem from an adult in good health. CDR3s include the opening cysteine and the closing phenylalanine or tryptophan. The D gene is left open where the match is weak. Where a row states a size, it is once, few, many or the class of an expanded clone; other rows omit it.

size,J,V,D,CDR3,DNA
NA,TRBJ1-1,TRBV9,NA,CASSVVLRPGGMAEAFF,TGTGCCAGCAGCGTAGTCCTACGACCGGGGGGAATGGCTGAAGCTTTCTTT
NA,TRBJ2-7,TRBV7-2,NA,CASSYSLKQTYEQYF,TGTGCCAGCAGCTACTCACTCAAGCAGACTTACGAGCAGTACTTC
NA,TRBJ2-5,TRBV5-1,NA,CASSWRETQYF,TGCGCCAGCAGCTGGCGGGAGACCCAGTACTTC
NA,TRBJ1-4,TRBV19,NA,CASSIGRVGEKLFF,TGTGCCAGTAGTATTGGAAGGGTCGGGGAAAAACTGTTTTTT
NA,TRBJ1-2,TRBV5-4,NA,CASSLTGSDGYTF,TGTGCCAGCAGCTTGACAGGGTCGGATGGCTACACCTTC
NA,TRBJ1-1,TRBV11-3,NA,CASSIRGGEAFF,TGTGCCAGCAGCATACGGGGGGGTGAAGCTTTCTTT
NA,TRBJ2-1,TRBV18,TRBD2,CASSPRLADYNEQFF,TGTGCCAGCTCACCAAGACTAGCGGATTACAATGAGCAGTTCTTC
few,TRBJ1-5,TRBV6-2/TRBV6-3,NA,CASSYPSGGFQPQHF,TGTGCCAGCAGTTACCCGAGTGGAGGGTTTCAGCCCCAGCATTTT
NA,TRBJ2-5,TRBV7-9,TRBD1,CASSQGTGYVQETQYF,TGTGCCAGCAGCCAGGGGACAGGGTACGTCCAAGAGACCCAGTACTTC
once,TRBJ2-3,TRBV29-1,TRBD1,CSVEGQGSTDTQYF,TGCAGCGTAGAGGGACAGGGAAGCACAGATACGCAGTATTTT
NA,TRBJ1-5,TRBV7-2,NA,CASSPGVSRNQPQHF,TGTGCCAGCAGCCCGGGGGTCTCTCGCAATCAGCCCCAGCATTTT
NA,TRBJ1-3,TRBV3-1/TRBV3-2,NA,CASSLGSGNTIYF,TGTGCCAGCAGCCTAGGCAGTGGAAACACCATATATTTT
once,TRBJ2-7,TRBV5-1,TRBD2,CASSPQAGVSYEQYF,TGCGCCAGCAGCCCGCAAGCGGGAGTCTCCTACGAGCAGTACTTC
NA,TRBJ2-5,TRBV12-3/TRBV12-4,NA,CASSFWRQETQYF,TGTGCCAGCAGTTTCTGGCGGCAAGAGACCCAGTACTTC
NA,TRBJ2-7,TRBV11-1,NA,CASSFGVGRWYEQYF,TGTGCCAGCAGCTTCGGTGTCGGGAGATGGTACGAGCAGTACTTC
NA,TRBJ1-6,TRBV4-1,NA,CASSQEAGPLHF,TGCGCCAGCAGCCAAGAAGCAGGACCACTCCACTTT
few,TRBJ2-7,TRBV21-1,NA,CASSNIQGSCEQYF,TGTGCCAGCAGCAATATTCAGGGTAGCTGCGAGCAGTACTTC
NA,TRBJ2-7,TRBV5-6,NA,CASSLWTVHEQYF,TGTGCCAGCAGCCTATGGACAGTCCACGAGCAGTACTTC
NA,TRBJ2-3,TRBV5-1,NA,CASSLRTGKDTQYF,TGCGCCAGCAGTTTACGTACAGGGAAAGATACGCAGTATTTT
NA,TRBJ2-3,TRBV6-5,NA,CASSTPTEDTQYF,TGTGCCAGCAGTACTCCAACAGAAGATACGCAGTATTTT
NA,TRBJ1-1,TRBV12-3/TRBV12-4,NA,CASSFLSIAEAFF,TGTGCCAGCAGTTTCCTGTCAATTGCTGAAGCTTTCTTT
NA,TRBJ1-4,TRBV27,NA,CASSFQGSGEKLFF,TGTGCCAGCAGCTTCCAGGGCTCTGGTGAAAAACTGTTTTTT
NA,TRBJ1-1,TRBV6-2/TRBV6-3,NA,CASSYAGTHMNTEAFF,TGTGCCAGCAGTTATGCCGGGACACATATGAACACTGAAGCTTTCTTT